This entry lists 15 T cell receptor beta chains sequenced from one sample in a study of early stage breast cancer tumors. Produced via immunoSEQ multiplex PCR; TCRdb's table is partial and in-frame only. The table records some 28,000 clones, around three quarters of them present only once. The sample consisted of blood. All receptors come from a person aged 55 to 75 with breast cancer.

A single count supports this clone. CDR3 nucleotides: TGTGCCAGCAGCGACGGGGTAATGAATGAGCAGTTCTTC. Protein product: CASSDGVMNEQFF. The V and J genes are TRBV9 and TRBJ2-1, with a tentative D call TRBD2 (5 bases). The V and J ends lost 3 bases and 7 bases respectively, with 11 bases between them. The CDR3 extends over 13 amino acids. CDR1 is SGDLS, CDR2 YYNGEE, per germline.

The CDR3 is CASSSWTSGNGNEQFF. The CDR3, as DNA: TGTGCCAGCAGCTCGTGGACTAGCGGGAATGGGAATGAGCAGTTCTTC. The V call is TRBV7-9, the J call TRBJ2-1; TRBD2 matches 12 bases. The V segment lost 4 bases and the J segment 7 bases; nucleotides outside the gene matches: 8. This CDR3 spans 16 amino acids. Germline V lookup: CDR1 SEHNR, CDR2 FQNEAQ (reference sequence).

The chain has TRBV9 and TRBJ1-4, with D tentatively TRBD1 (5 bases). The ends were cut back, 4 bases at V and 3 bases at J, with 19 bases in the middle. The germline V gene has CDR1 SGDLS and CDR2 YYNGEE. This CDR3 spans 17 amino acids. The CDR3 reads CASSPGLAGRANEKLFF. Written as DNA, the CDR3 is TGTGCCAGCAGCCCGGGACTGGCGGGGCGAGCTAATGAAAAACTGTTTTTT.

As regards this clone: Its ends do not fully match the called genes, so a read error is possible. The chain joins TRBV11-2 to TRBJ2-7; D gene uncertain. This CDR3 is 9 amino acids long. Germline V gene lookup returns CDR1 SGHAT and CDR2 FQNNGV. Written as DNA, the CDR3 is TGTGCCAGCAGCTTAGATACCGGCTTC. This translates into CASSLDTGF.

The chain employs TRBV29-1 and TRBJ1-1; the match to TRBD1 covers 7 bases. Trimming took 3 bases from V and 5 from J; bases not matched to a gene: 6. This CDR3 spans 13 amino acids. The germline gives CDR1 SQVTM, CDR2 ANQGSEA. The CDR3 DNA is TGCAGCGTTGACAGGGGCAGGGGGACTGAAGCTTTCTTT. This translates into CSVDRGRGTEAFF.

The V call is TRBV5-4, the J call TRBJ1-2; D is unclear. CDR1 and CDR2 from the germline V gene are SGHNT and YYREEE (reference sequence). Trimming removed 2 bases at V and 0 bases at J, with 14 bases between. There are 16 residues in the CDR3. CDR3 nucleotides: TGTGCCAGCAGCTTAATTAACTCGGAGCCTAACTATGGCTACACCTTC. It translates to CASSLINSEPNYGYTF.

The J gene is TRBJ1-1, the V gene TRBV9; D might be TRBD1 (5 bases). The CDR3 has 15 residues. Per the germline V gene, CDR1 is SGDLS and CDR2 is YYNGEE. Deletions cut 0 bases from V and 2 bases from J, with 11 bases between. The CDR3 DNA is TGTGCCAGCAGCGTAGCTGGGCAGGGAAACACTGAAGCTTTCTTT. Its protein product is CASSVAGQGNTEAFF. Drawing the rest from reference TRBV9 and TRBJ1-1, the complete variable domain is DSGVTQTPKHLITATGQRVTLRCSPRSGDLSVYWYQQSLDQGLQFLIQYYNGEERAKGNILERFSAQQFPDLHSELNLSSLELGDSALYFCASSVAGQGNTEAFFGQGTRLTVV.

This chain uses TRBV10-3 with TRBJ1-4; 8 bases are shared with TRBD1. Germline V CDR1 and CDR2: ENHRY, SYGVKD. J gave up 7 bases and V 6 bases, and 7 bases lay outside the gene matches. CDR3 size: 14 residues. CDR3 sequence (DNA): TGTGCCATCAGAGATGGACAGGGAGGTGAAAAACTGTTTTTT. Its translation is CAIRDGQGGEKLFF.

This chain links TRBV7-9 with TRBJ1-1; TRBD1 might be the D (6 bases). The germline gives CDR1 SEHNR, CDR2 FQNEAQ (reference sequence). The CDR3 totals 13 residues. V lost 3 bases and J lost 4, with 9 bases in between. CDR3 protein: CASSFSQGTEAFF. In nucleotides, the CDR3 is TGTGCCAGCAGCTTCTCACAGGGCACTGAAGCTTTCTTT.

This chain links TRBV14 with TRBJ2-7; D is unresolved. The CDR3 totals 13 residues. Trimming pared 4 bases from V and 3 bases from J, leaving 10 bases between. In germline, CDR1 is SGHDN, CDR2 FVKESK. In DNA, the CDR3 is TGTGCCAGCAGCCTTAACACGGGCTACGAGCAGTACTTC. This codes for CASSLNTGYEQYF.

The gene calls are TRBV9 and TRBJ2-2; TRBD1 agrees at 7 bases. This CDR3 has 15 residues. The germline V gene has CDR1 SGDLS and CDR2 YYNGEE. After removal of 3 bases from V and 0 bases from J, the junction contained 2 bases not matched to a gene. CDR3 sequence reads: CASSGGTANTGELFF. As DNA, the CDR3 is TGTGCCAGCAGCGGGGGGACAGCGAACACCGGGGAGCTGTTTTTT.

V is TRBV28 and J is TRBJ2-3; unclear D gene. This CDR3 is 12 amino acids long. CDR1 MDHEN and CDR2 SYDVKM come from the germline V gene. Trimming removed 3 bases at V and 14 bases at J, with 15 bases between. CDR3 in DNA: TGTGCCAGCAGTTTGTCCAGTATCCCCCCGTATTTT. Its protein is CASSLSSIPPYF.

The chain is built from TRBV6-5 and TRBJ2-1; tentatively, D is TRBD1 (6 bases). Germline CDR1 is MNHEY and CDR2 is SVGAGI. V lost 6 bases and J lost 7, with 13 bases in between. The CDR3 length is 13 residues. DNA of the CDR3: TGTGCCAGCAGGACACAGGGAAGGAATGAGCAGTTCTTC. Translation gives CASRTQGRNEQFF.

The CDR3 is CASSSGLAGQETQYF. The CDR3 region has the DNA TGTGCCAGCAGCTCGGGACTAGCGGGACAAGAGACCCAGTACTTC. The chain employs TRBV5-4 and TRBJ2-5, with 13 bases identical to TRBD2. This CDR3 contains 15 residues. From germline, CDR1 is SGHNT and CDR2 YYREEE (reference sequence). Trimming removed 3 bases from V and 2 bases from J; junction bases left unmatched: 1.

The V and J genes are TRBV7-2 and TRBJ1-4, with D maybe TRBD1 (6 bases). The CDR3 totals 14 residues. Per the germline V gene, CDR1 is SGHTA and CDR2 is FQGNSA. With 3 bases removed from V and 7 bases from J, the gap between germline ends came to 12 bases. CDR3 protein: CASSFRTVPEKLFF. CDR3 DNA: TGTGCCAGCAGCTTCCGGACAGTCCCTGAAAAACTGTTTTTT.